There are a few counts of the clone carrying this TCR beta chain. Its target is unknown. This sample was included in a study of cytomegalovirus exposure and HLA in healthy donors. PCR amplification relied on 60 Vbeta primers (plus 13 Jbeta primers). Using immunoSEQ multiplex PCR, the repertoire was profiled, and TCRdb retains in-frame clones only, with some absent. The sample lists about 110,000 clones; 60% to 85% were seen once. Study-level results: In an earlier analysis, most TCR beta V segments were productive about 90% or about 30% of the time.

The V gene lost 1 base and the J gene lost 5 bases, with 14 bases spanning the gap. CDR3 length: 16 amino acids. CDR1 and CDR2 (germline): LGHNA, YSLEER. Sequencing was performed on PBMCs. This clonotype was sampled from a woman aged 40 to 50 in good health and CMV-seropositive. The chain employs TRBV4-3 and TRBJ1-4; weak D call: TRBD1 (6 bases). CDR3 loop: CASSQAAWTENEKLFF. In DNA, the CDR3 is TGCGCCAGCAGCCAAGCGGCCTGGACAGAAAATGAAAAACTGTTTTTT.